This T cell receptor (beta chain) was recovered during a study of blood T cells in healthy people across ages. Study background: Template switching retrieved approximately one barcoded beta molecule for each two T cells.

Together with a sample-barcoded 5' primer, a J-beta primer mix was included in a second PCR lasting about 6 to 11 cycles. CDR3-containing paired-end reads numbering at least 2.5 million came from each sample. TCRdb redid the calling of the 5' RACE reads with MiXCR, one entry per CDR3 protein. The data show 780,000 or so distinct CDR3 sequences, with 56% seen just once and 20% to 30% held by the top ten. Note on this clonotype: No antigen is known for it.

Findings and limits, study-wide: Those diversity estimates obtained from one million T cells were thought to be underestimates. In long-lived donors, naive CD4+ cell counts and diversity exceeded those of aged donors.

Germline CDR1 reads SEHNR; CDR2 reads FQNEAQ (reference sequence). This CDR3 has 14 amino acids. Trimming took off 4 bases at V and 6 bases at J, with 16 bases between the two ends. This clonotype originated in a man aged 40-50 years in good health. Material for sequencing was blood. This chain uses TRBV7-9 with TRBJ2-7; D possibly corresponds to TRBD2 (6 bases). CDR3 nucleotide sequence: TGTGCCAGCAGCTCCGGTGTGGGGGGAGGCGAGCAGTACTTC. Protein product: CASSSGVGGGEQYF.